This T cell receptor beta chain was retrieved from a study of long-term antiretroviral therapy in people with HIV. The sample holds a few counts of this clone. Its antigen is as yet unknown. The CDR3 consists of 13 residues. The trim removed 8 bases at V and 7 bases at J, leaving 6 bases unmatched. Per the germline V gene, CDR1 is GTSNPN and CDR2 is SVGIG (reference sequence). Whole-study results and caveats: Sampling of blood ran from the mid-2000s to the late 2010s, and older ART regimens were possibly in use. Clonal expansions arising prior to ART prevailed in the repertoire at every time point.

It was version v3.0 of the immunoSEQ assay that was run at survey level. The method was immunoSEQ multiplex PCR; TCRdb's version includes in-frame clones alone and lacks a portion of them. The sample has approximately 10,000 clones, around four fifths seen once. This material consisted of unsorted PBMCs, taken 7.2 years after starting antiretroviral therapy. This receptor was identified in a man aged 50 to 59 with HIV. This chain uses TRBV30 with TRBJ2-1; 12 bases line up with TRBD2. CDR3 nucleotides: TGTGCCGCTAGCGGGGGGGCTTCGAATGAGCAGTTCTTC. It is translated as CAASGGASNEQFF.